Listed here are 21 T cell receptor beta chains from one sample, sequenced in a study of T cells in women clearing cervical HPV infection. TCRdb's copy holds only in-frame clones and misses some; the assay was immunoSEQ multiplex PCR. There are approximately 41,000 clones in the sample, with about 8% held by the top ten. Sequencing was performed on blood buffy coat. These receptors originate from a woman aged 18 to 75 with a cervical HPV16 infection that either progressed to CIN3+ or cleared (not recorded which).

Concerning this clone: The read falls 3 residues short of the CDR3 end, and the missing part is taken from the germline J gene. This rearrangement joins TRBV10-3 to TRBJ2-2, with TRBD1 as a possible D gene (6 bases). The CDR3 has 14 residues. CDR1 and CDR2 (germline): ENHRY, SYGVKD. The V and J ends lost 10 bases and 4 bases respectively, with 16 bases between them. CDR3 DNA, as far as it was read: TGTGCCAATTCGGACAGCAGTAGCACCGGGGAG. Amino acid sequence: CANSDSSSTGE. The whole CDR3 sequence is CANSDSSSTGELFF.

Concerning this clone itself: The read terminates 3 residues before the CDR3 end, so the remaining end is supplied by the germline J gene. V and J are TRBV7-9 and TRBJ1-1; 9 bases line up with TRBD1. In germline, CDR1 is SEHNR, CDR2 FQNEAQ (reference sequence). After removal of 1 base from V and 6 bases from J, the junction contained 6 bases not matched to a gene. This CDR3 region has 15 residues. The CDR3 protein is CASSLEQGAAAEAFF. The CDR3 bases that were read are TGTGCCAGCAGCTTAGAACAGGGGGCGGCGGCTGAA.

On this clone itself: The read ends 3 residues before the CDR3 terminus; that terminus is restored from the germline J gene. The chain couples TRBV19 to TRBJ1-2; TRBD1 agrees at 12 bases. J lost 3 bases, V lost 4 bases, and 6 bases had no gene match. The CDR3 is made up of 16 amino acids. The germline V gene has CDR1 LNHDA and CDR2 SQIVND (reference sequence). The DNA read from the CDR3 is TGTGCCAGTAGTAGCACCGGGACAGGGGGCGACTATGGC. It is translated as CASSSTGTGGDYG. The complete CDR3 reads CASSSTGTGGDYGYTF.

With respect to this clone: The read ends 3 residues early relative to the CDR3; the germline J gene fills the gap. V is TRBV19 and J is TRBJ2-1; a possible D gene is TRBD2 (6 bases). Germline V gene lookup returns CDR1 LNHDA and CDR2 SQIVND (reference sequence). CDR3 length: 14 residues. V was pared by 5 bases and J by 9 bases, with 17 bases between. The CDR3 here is CASSPLLLAVEQFF. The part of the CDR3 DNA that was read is TGTGCCAGTAGTCCCCTATTACTAGCCGTTGAG.

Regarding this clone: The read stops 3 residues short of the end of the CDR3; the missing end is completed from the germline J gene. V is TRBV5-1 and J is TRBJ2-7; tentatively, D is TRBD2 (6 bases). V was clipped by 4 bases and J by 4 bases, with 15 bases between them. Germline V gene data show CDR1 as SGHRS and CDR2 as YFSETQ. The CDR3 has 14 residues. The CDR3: CASSRTGDAYEQYF. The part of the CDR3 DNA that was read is TGCGCCAGCAGCCGGACGGGGGACGCATACGAG.

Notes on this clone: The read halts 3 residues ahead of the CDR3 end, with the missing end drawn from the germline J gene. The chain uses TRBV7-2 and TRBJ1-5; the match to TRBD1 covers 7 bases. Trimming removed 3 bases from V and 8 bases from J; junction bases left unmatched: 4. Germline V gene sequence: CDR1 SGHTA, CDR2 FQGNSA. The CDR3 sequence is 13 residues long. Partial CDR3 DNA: TGTGCCAGCAGCTTGCAGGGGGAAGAGCCC. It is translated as CASSLQGEEP. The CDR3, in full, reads CASSLQGEEPQHF.

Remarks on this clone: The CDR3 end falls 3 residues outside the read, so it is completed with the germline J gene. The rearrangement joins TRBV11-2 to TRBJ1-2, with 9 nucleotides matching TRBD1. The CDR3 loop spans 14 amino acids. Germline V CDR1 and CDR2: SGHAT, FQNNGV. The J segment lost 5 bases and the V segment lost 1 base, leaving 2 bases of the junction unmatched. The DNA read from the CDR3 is TGTGCCAGCAGCTTAGGAGGACAGGGGTATGGC. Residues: CASSLGGQGYG. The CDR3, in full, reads CASSLGGQGYGYTF.

The DNA read from the CDR3 is TGCGCCAGCAGCGAAACTAGTCTCAAAGCAGAGACC. Amino acids: CASSETSLKAET. The full CDR3 is CASSETSLKAETQYF. V gene TRBV5-1 combines with J gene TRBJ2-5, with a tentative D call TRBD2 (5 bases). From the germline J gene comes the end of the CDR3, since the read stops 3 residues before it. Germline values: CDR1 SGHRS, CDR2 YFSETQ. CDR3 length: 15 residues. The V and J ends lost 4 bases and 4 bases respectively, with 17 bases between them.

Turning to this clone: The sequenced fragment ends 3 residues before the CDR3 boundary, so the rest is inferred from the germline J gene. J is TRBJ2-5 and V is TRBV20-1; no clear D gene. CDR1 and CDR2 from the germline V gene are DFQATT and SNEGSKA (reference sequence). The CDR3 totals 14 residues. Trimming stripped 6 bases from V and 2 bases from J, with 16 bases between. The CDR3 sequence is CSARRPATQETQYF. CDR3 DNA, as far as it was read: TGCAGTGCAAGGCGGCCCGCCACTCAAGAGACC.

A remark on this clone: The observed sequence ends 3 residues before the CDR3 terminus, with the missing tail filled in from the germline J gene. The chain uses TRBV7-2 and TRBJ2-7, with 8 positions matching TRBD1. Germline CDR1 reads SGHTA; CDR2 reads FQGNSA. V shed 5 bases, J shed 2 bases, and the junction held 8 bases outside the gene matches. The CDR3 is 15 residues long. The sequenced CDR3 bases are TGTGCCAGCAGCACTACAGGGGGACCGACCTACGAG. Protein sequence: CASSTTGGPTYE. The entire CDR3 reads CASSTTGGPTYEQYF.

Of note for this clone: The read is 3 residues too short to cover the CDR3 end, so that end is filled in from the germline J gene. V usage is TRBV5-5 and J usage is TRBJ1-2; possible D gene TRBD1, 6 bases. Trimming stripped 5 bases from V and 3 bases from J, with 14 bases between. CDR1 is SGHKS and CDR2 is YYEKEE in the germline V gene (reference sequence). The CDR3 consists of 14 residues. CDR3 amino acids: CASSNGEGDYGYTF. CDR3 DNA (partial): TGTGCCAGCAGTAACGGGGAGGGGGACTATGGC. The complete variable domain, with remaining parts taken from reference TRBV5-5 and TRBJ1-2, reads DAGVTQSPTHLIKTRGQQVTLRCSPISGHKSVSWYQQVLGQGPQFIFQYYEKEERGRGNFPDRFSARQFPNYSSELNVNALLLGDSALYLCASSNGEGDYGYTFGSGTRLTVV.

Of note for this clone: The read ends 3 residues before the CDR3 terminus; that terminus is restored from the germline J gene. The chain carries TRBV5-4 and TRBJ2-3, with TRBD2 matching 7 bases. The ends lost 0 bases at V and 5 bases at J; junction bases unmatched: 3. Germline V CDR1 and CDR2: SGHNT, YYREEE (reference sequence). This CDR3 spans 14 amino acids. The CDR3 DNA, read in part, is TGTGCCAGCAGCTTGGGTCTAGCGGTAGATACG. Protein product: CASSLGLAVDT. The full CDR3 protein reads CASSLGLAVDTQYF.

Incomplete CDR3 DNA: TGTGCCAGCAGCTTAAAGGGGGGGCCTAGAGCGGGCCAAGAGACC. It specifies CASSLKGGPRAGQET. In full, the CDR3 reads CASSLKGGPRAGQETQYF. The chain is built from TRBV7-3 and TRBJ2-5; D is perhaps TRBD2 (7 bases). The read ends 3 residues before the CDR3 terminus; that terminus is restored from the germline J gene. The CDR3 runs to 18 residues. Germline values: CDR1 SGHTA, CDR2 FQGTGA. The ends were cut back, 1 base at V and 1 base at J, with 19 bases in the middle.

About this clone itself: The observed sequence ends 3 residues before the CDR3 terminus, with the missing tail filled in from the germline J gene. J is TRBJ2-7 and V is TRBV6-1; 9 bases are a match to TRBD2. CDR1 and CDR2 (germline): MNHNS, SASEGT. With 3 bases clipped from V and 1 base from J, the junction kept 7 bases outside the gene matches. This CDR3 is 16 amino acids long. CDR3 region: CASSERGRAISYEQYF. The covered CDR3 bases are TGTGCCAGCAGTGAGCGCGGGAGGGCCATTTCCTACGAG.

CDR3 bases read: TGCGCCAGCACCTCCACAGGGATTATGAACACTGAA. It codes for CASTSTGIMNTE. The full CDR3 sequence reads CASTSTGIMNTEAFF. The chain carries TRBV5-1 and TRBJ1-1, with D possibly matching TRBD1 (6 bases). Read coverage stops 3 residues before the CDR3 terminus; the germline J gene supplies the remainder. Germline assignment: CDR1 SGHRS and CDR2 YFSETQ. The ends were cut back, 6 bases at V and 0 bases at J, with 15 bases in the middle. The CDR3 is 15 amino acids.

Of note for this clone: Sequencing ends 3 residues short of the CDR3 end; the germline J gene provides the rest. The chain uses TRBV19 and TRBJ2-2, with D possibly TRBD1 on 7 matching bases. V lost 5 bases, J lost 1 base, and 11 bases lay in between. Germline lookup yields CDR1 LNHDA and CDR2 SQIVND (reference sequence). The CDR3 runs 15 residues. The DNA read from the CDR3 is TGTGCCAGTAGTGGCGGGACAGAGAACACCGGGGAG. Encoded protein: CASSGGTENTGE. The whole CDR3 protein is CASSGGTENTGELFF.

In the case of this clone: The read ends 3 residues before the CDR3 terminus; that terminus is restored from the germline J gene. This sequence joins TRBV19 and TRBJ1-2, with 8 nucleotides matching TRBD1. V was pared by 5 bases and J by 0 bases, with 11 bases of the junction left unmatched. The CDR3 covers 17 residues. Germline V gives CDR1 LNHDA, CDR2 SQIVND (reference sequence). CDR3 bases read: TGTGCCAGTAGTCCTAGGGACAGGTCGAACCCTAACTATGGC. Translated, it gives CASSPRDRSNPNYG. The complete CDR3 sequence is CASSPRDRSNPNYGYTF.

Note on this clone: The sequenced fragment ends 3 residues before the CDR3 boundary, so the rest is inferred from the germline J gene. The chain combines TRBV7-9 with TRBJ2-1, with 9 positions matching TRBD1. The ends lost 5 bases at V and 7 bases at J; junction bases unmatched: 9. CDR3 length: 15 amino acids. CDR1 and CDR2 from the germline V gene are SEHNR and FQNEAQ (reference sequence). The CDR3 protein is CASSTSGTGKNEQFF. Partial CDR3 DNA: TGTGCCAGCAGCACCTCCGGGACAGGGAAGAATGAG. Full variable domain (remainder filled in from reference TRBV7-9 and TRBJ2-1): DTGVSQNPRHKITKRGQNVTFRCDPISEHNRLYWYRQTLGQGPEFLTYFQNEAQLEKSRLLSDRFSAERPKGSFSTLEIQRTEQGDSAMYLCASSTSGTGKNEQFFGPGTRLTVL.

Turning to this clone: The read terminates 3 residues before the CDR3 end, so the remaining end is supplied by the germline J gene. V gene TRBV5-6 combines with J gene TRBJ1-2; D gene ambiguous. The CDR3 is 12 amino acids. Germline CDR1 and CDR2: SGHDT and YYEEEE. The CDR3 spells CASSLTARVYTF. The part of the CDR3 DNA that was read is TGTGCCAGCAGCTTAACAGCCCGAGTC.

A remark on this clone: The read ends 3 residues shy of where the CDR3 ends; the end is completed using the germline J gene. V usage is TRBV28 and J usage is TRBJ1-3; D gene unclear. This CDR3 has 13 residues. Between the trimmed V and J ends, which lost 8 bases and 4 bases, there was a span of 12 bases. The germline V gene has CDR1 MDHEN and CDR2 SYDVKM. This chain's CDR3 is CASAVQSGNTIYF. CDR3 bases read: TGTGCCAGCGCCGTCCAGTCCGGAAACACC.

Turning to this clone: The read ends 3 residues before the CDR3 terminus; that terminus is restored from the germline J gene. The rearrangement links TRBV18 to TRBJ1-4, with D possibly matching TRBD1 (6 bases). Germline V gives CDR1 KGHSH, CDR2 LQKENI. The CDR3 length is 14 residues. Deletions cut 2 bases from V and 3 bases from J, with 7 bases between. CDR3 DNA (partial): TGTGCCAGCTCACCAGGACAGTCTAATGAAAAA. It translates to CASSPGQSNEK. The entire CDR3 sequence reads CASSPGQSNEKLFF. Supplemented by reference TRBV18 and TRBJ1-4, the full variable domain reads NAGVMQNPRHLVRRRGQEARLRCSPMKGHSHVYWYRQLPEEGLKFMVYLQKENIIDESGMPKERFSAEFPKEGPSILRIQQVVRGDSAAYFCASSPGQSNEKLFFGSGTQLSVL.